One and the same sample provided the 24 T cell receptor beta chains below, sequenced in a study of human T cells and chemical hapten exposure. Each CDR3 protein is one row after TCRdb ran MiXCR on the RACE reads. The sample has 200,000 to 300,000 distinct CDR3 sequences, approximately 8.6% seen once. Noted time point: pre-sensitization, week 0. Treatment meaning: therapeutic diphenylcyclopropenone sensitization with weekly scalp DPC. The specimen was whole blood, collected in connection with sensitization to the hapten diphenylcyclopropenone (DPC). These receptors came from a woman aged 40 to 49 with alopecia areata. Some clones in this sample may be carry-over from other donors' samples.

The V and J genes are TRBV4-2 and TRBJ2-7; TRBD2 is a possible D gene (6 bases). Per the germline V gene, CDR1 is LGHNA and CDR2 is YNFKEQ. V lost 1 base to trimming and J lost 4 bases, with 17 bases between them. The length of the CDR3 is 16 residues. CDR3 amino acids: CASSQVGGVAGYEQYF. DNA for the CDR3: TGTGCCAGCAGCCAAGTTGGCGGGGTCGCGGGGTACGAGCAGTACTTC.

This clonotype was recorded many times. V usage is TRBV7-2 and J usage is TRBJ2-4; TRBD2 agrees at 10 bases. J was trimmed by 1 base and V by 5 bases; bases with no gene match: 8. Germline-derived CDR1 and CDR2 are SGHTA and FQGNSA. This CDR3 region has 17 residues. In DNA form, the CDR3 reads TGTGCCAGCAGCAAACGTCTAGCGGGAGTGGCCAAAAACATTCAGTACTTC. Protein product: CASSKRLAGVAKNIQYF.

This clonotype has a handful of counts. The chain is built from TRBV6-5 and TRBJ2-2; D not resolved. This CDR3 is built from 14 residues. Between the trimmed V and J ends, which lost 6 bases and 5 bases, there was a span of 13 bases. Per the germline V gene, CDR1 is MNHEY and CDR2 is SVGAGI. DNA for the CDR3: TGTGCCAGCAGCCCGCAATCGACTACCGGGGAGCTGTTTTTT. It yields the protein CASSPQSTTGELFF.

This clonotype was counted ten times or more. The chain recombines TRBV5-1 with TRBJ2-1; D gene uncertain. This CDR3 is built from 15 residues. Germline V gene data show CDR1 as SGHRS and CDR2 as YFSETQ. V was pared by 2 bases and J by 0 bases, with 9 bases between. The CDR3 reads CASSFDWSSYNEQFF. The CDR3 nucleotides read TGCGCCAGCAGCTTCGACTGGAGCTCCTACAATGAGCAGTTCTTC.

This clonotype occurred a few times. This chain uses TRBV5-1 with TRBJ2-7; D is perhaps TRBD2 (5 bases). Germline CDR1 and CDR2: SGHRS and YFSETQ. V was pared by 7 bases and J by 0 bases, with 11 bases between. The CDR3 is made up of 13 amino acids. The CDR3 nucleotides read TGCGCCAGCGGGCCGGGGAGCTCCTACGAGCAGTACTTC. This codes for CASGPGSSYEQYF.

This clonotype occurred many times. The J gene is TRBJ2-7, the V gene TRBV10-3, with 7 positions matching TRBD1. The CDR3 is 13 amino acids. J was trimmed by 4 bases and V by 6 bases; bases with no gene match: 6. CDR1 ENHRY and CDR2 SYGVKD come from the germline V gene. CDR3 bases: TGTGCCATCAGGTCCGGGACAGATTACGAGCAGTACTTC. The encoded protein is CAIRSGTDYEQYF.

This chain links TRBV11-3 with TRBJ1-1, with TRBD1 identical over 7 bases. J was trimmed by 3 bases and V by 0 bases; bases with no gene match: 10. This CDR3 region has 17 residues. The germline gives CDR1 SGHNT, CDR2 YENEEA. CDR3 DNA sequence: TGTGCCAGCAGCTTAGATAATCGCCGACAGGGAGACACTGAAGCTTTCTTT. Residues: CASSLDNRRQGDTEAFF.

This clonotype was seen at least ten times. The genes are TRBV6-5 and TRBJ2-1, with TRBD1 identical over 7 bases. Germline V CDR1 and CDR2: MNHEY, SVGAGI. J lost 8 bases, V lost 7 bases, and 11 bases had no gene match. The CDR3 runs to 14 residues. The DNA for the CDR3 is TGTGCCAGCACCAAGACAGGGCGCCCCCATGAGCAGTTCTTC. Amino acids: CASTKTGRPHEQFF.

This clonotype was counted many times. This chain uses TRBV28 with TRBJ2-3; 9 bases map to TRBD2. Germline CDR1 MDHEN, CDR2 SYDVKM. The CDR3 has 15 amino acids. The ends lost 4 bases at V and 3 bases at J; junction bases unmatched: 5. CDR3 loop: CASSSSGVGTDTQYF. DNA of the CDR3: TGTGCCAGCAGTTCTAGCGGGGTGGGGACAGATACGCAGTATTTT. The variable domain in full, completed from reference TRBV28 and TRBJ2-3, reads DVKVTQSSRYLVKRTGEKVFLECVQDMDHENMFWYRQDPGLGLRLIYFSYDVKMKEKGDIPEGYSVSREKKERFSLILESASTNQTSMYLCASSSSGVGTDTQYFGPGTRLTVL.

This clonotype showed up just a few times. The rearrangement links TRBV4-2 to TRBJ1-1, with D unresolved. The CDR3 loop spans 14 amino acids. The germline V and J ends were trimmed by 0 bases and 8 bases, with 13 bases remaining between them. From germline, CDR1 is LGHNA and CDR2 YNFKEQ. This CDR3 reads CASSQEHLSSEAFF. CDR3 sequence (DNA): TGTGCCAGCAGCCAAGAGCATCTGAGCTCCGAAGCTTTCTTT.

This clonotype was found a few times. J is TRBJ1-1 and V is TRBV20-1; 9 nucleotides line up with TRBD1. J lost 1 base, V lost 3 bases, and 3 bases had no gene match. Germline V CDR1 and CDR2: DFQATT, SNEGSKA (reference sequence). The CDR3 extends over 14 amino acids. The CDR3 is CSASGDRENTEAFF. CDR3 in DNA: TGCAGTGCTAGTGGGGACAGGGAGAACACTGAAGCTTTCTTT.

V and J are TRBV10-3 and TRBJ2-5, with 10 bases matching TRBD2. Germline V gives CDR1 ENHRY, CDR2 SYGVKD. J was trimmed by 4 bases and V by 3 bases; bases with no gene match: 8. There are 16 residues in the CDR3. DNA for the CDR3: TGTGCCATCAGTGATTCCTTCGCTAGCGGGGGAGAGACCCAGTACTTC. Its translation is CAISDSFASGGETQYF.

Only a few counts were recorded for this clonotype. V and J are TRBV6-4 and TRBJ2-1, with D unresolved. Per the germline V gene, CDR1 is MRHNA and CDR2 is SNTAGT. With 0 bases removed from V and 1 base from J, the gap between germline ends came to 10 bases. This CDR3 comprises 16 residues. The DNA of the CDR3 is TGTGCCAGCAGTGACTCAGGAAAGGATTCCTACAATGAGCAGTTCTTC. This codes for CASSDSGKDSYNEQFF.

V is TRBV24-1 and J is TRBJ2-1, with D perhaps matching TRBD2 (6 bases). V was trimmed by 3 bases and J by 7 bases, leaving 15 bases between them. This CDR3 spans 15 amino acids. CDR1 and CDR2 from the germline V gene are KGHDR and SFDVKD. Here the CDR3 reads CATSDARTLANEQFF. As DNA, the CDR3 is TGTGCCACCAGTGATGCCAGGACACTAGCTAATGAGCAGTTCTTC.

This clonotype was detected many times. The V gene is TRBV7-3, the J gene TRBJ1-1, with D hard to call. This CDR3 contains 17 residues. CDR1 is SGHTA and CDR2 is FQGTGA in the germline V gene. V shed 9 bases and J shed 1 base, with 24 bases lying between them. CDR3 bases: TGTGCCAGGGGCGTGGAGTCCCGCGGGCCAAGGAACACTGAAGCTTTCTTT. Its protein is CARGVESRGPRNTEAFF. The complete variable domain, with remaining parts taken from reference TRBV7-3 and TRBJ1-1, reads GAGVSQTPSNKVTEKGKYVELRCDPISGHTALYWYRQSLGQGPEFLIYFQGTGAADDSGLPNDRFFAVRPEGSVSTLKIQRTERGDSAVYLCARGVESRGPRNTEAFFGQGTRLTVV.

This chain joins TRBV7-9 and TRBJ1-3; D is unclear. The CDR3 consists of 12 residues. Germline V gene sequence: CDR1 SEHNR, CDR2 FQNEAQ (reference sequence). Deletions cut 3 bases from V and 7 bases from J, with 7 bases between. DNA for the CDR3: TGTGCCAGCAGCTTCGACTCCAACACCATATATTTT. Protein: CASSFDSNTIYF.

Comments on this clonotype: At one boundary the junction diverges from the germline segment, which might be a read error. The V gene is TRBV12-3 or TRBV12-4, the J gene TRBJ2-2; D might be TRBD1 (5 bases). CDR3 length equals 17 residues. This CDR3 reads CASRLGVGTANTGELFF. CDR3 DNA: TGTGCCAGCAGATTAGGGGTCGGCACAGCGAACACCGGGGAGCTGTTTTTT.

This clonotype was observed a handful of times. The J gene is TRBJ2-3, the V gene TRBV29-1; 7 nucleotides agree with TRBD2. Germline CDR1 and CDR2: SQVTM and ANQGSEA. With V trimmed by 3 bases and J by 4 bases, 1 base remained unmatched. The CDR3 sequence is 12 residues long. The CDR3, as DNA: TGCAGCGTTGACCGGGGGGCAGATACGCAGTATTTT. Translating it yields CSVDRGADTQYF.

This clonotype appeared a few times. The CDR3 coding sequence is TGTGCCAGCAGTTACGCCGCCGGGAGCAGAACTGAAGCTTTCTTT. It encodes CASSYAAGSRTEAFF. J is TRBJ1-1 and V is TRBV6-6; D remains ambiguous. The CDR3 runs 15 residues. V lost 2 bases and J 5 bases, leaving 15 bases between the germline ends. Germline CDR1 reads MNHNY; CDR2 reads SVGAGI (reference sequence).

The chain links TRBV19 to TRBJ2-2; 9 bases are shared with TRBD2. Trimming removed 0 bases from V and 4 bases from J; junction bases left unmatched: 9. Germline V gene sequence: CDR1 LNHDA, CDR2 SQIVND (reference sequence). The CDR3 covers 18 residues. The CDR3 DNA is TGTGCCAGTAGTATAGACCATAGCGGGAGAAGGGGCACCGGGGAGCTGTTTTTT. Translated, it gives CASSIDHSGRRGTGELFF.

This clonotype was observed a few times. This chain connects TRBV2 to TRBJ1-1; no definite D call. The germline CDR1 and CDR2 sequences are SNHLY and FYNNEI. This CDR3 spans 15 amino acids. Trimming removed 7 bases from V and 1 base from J, with 16 bases in between. CDR3 protein: CASTFGGNANTEAFF. The DNA of the CDR3 is TGTGCCAGCACGTTTGGTGGCAACGCGAACACTGAAGCTTTCTTT.

This clonotype was seen at least ten times. The chain couples TRBV6-5 to TRBJ1-5; the match to TRBD1 covers 8 bases. The ends lost 5 bases at V and 0 bases at J; junction bases unmatched: 6. The CDR3 covers 16 residues. Germline CDR1 MNHEY, CDR2 SVGAGI. CDR3 sequence (DNA): TGTGCCAGCAGTAGGACAGGGCCGAATAGCAATCAGCCCCAGCATTTT. Its translation is CASSRTGPNSNQPQHF.

This clonotype turned up a few times. The chain has TRBV6-5 and TRBJ2-1, with 8 bases lining up with TRBD2. CDR1 MNHEY and CDR2 SVGAGI come from the germline V gene. The CDR3 loop spans 14 amino acids. After removal of 4 bases from V and 7 bases from J, the junction contained 6 bases not matched to a gene. This CDR3 is CASSSNGRGNEQFF. DNA of the CDR3: TGTGCCAGCAGTTCCAACGGGAGGGGGAATGAGCAGTTCTTC.

This chain joins TRBV4-1 and TRBJ2-2; 7 bases align to TRBD2. Germline V gene lookup returns CDR1 MGHRA and CDR2 YSYEKL. Unmatched junction bases numbered 5, after V lost 2 bases and J lost 2 bases. The CDR3 contains 16 residues. In nucleotides, the CDR3 is TGCGCCAGCAGCCAATGGGAGGGACCAAACACCGGGGAGCTGTTTTTT. This translates into CASSQWEGPNTGELFF.